This T cell receptor (beta chain) is drawn from a study of Ad26.COV2.S vaccination and SARS-CoV-2 variants. For the study at large: The authors gave Ad26.COV2.S intramuscularly, either once or twice 56 days apart.

Libraries were prepared by immunoSEQ multiplex PCR; TCRdb keeps only in-frame clonotypes and omits some of them. The sample consists of just over 350,000 clones, 80% to 90% of them appearing once. The treatment denotes: about 20 received Ad26.COV2.S at low or high dose, single or two shots; about five received placebo; per-sample allocation not given. The samples were gathered on day 63 after the first injection of vaccine or placebo. Comment on this clone: Its target is unknown.

Overall study findings and caveats: It was found that vaccine and placebo recipients had similar non-spike TCR breadth. Assessments of TCR breadth and depth may have underestimated the total T cell responses.

V lost 6 bases to trimming and J lost 5 bases; unmatched junction nucleotides: 6. The CDR3 has 13 residues. The V gene's germline CDR1 is LNHDA and CDR2 SQIVND (reference sequence). The V gene is TRBV19, the J gene TRBJ2-7, with 8 bases fitting TRBD1. This TCR was sampled from a person aged 18-65 years who received the Ad26.COV2.S COVID-19 vaccine or a placebo. The sample consisted of peripheral blood, taken in a trial of Ad26.COV2.S vaccine versus placebo. This chain's CDR3 is CASSGQGTDEQYF. The CDR3 DNA follows: TGTGCCAGTAGCGGACAGGGTACGGACGAGCAGTACTTC.